Shown below are 27 T cell receptor beta chains from a single sample sequenced in a study of blood T cell repertoires in COVID-19. Assay: immunoSEQ multiplex PCR; the TCRdb copy retains only in-frame clones and omits some. Of more than 200,000 clones listed, around 89% are singletons. Input material: PBMCs or T cells enriched from blood (not recorded which). Receptor source: a woman in her twenties or thirties who had recovered from COVID-19.

V is TRBV5-1 and J is TRBJ2-2; D not resolved. This CDR3 has 15 residues. From germline, CDR1 is SGHRS and CDR2 YFSETQ. Deletions cut 1 base from V and 0 bases from J, with 7 bases between. The chain's CDR3 is CASSLNSANTGELFF. The CDR3 nucleotides read TGCGCCAGCAGCTTGAATTCAGCGAACACCGGGGAGCTGTTTTTT.

The V and J genes are TRBV28 and TRBJ1-2; D is unclear. The CDR3 totals 14 residues. Trimming took off 3 bases at V and 8 bases at J, with 16 bases between the two ends. Germline CDR1 MDHEN, CDR2 SYDVKM. The CDR3 nucleotides read TGTGCCAGCAGTTTTGCGTCAGGAACTAGGGGCTACACCTTC. Amino acids: CASSFASGTRGYTF.

The chain links TRBV11-2 to TRBJ2-3, with TRBD2 matching over 8 bases. Germline trimming cut 4 bases from V and 8 bases from J; bases unmatched to any gene: 23. The germline V gene encodes CDR1 SGHAT and CDR2 FQNNGV. The CDR3 runs 19 residues. CDR3 in amino acids: CASSYTRGGGGSQASTQYF. Here the CDR3 DNA reads TGTGCCAGCAGCTATACACGGGGGGGAGGGGGAAGCCAGGCGAGTACGCAGTATTTT.

The chain uses TRBV19 and TRBJ1-5; D gene uncertain. The ends were cut back, 1 base at V and 0 bases at J, with 7 bases in the middle. The CDR3 is 15 residues long. Germline CDR1 reads LNHDA; CDR2 reads SQIVND (reference sequence). The CDR3 loop is CASSIGRNSNQPQHF. The DNA for the CDR3 is TGTGCCAGTAGTATAGGGAGGAATAGCAATCAGCCCCAGCATTTT.

The chain joins TRBV7-2 to TRBJ2-3, with no clear D. The V end was cut by 0 bases, the J end by 3 bases, with 10 bases between. This CDR3 is built from 15 residues. Per the germline V gene, CDR1 is SGHTA and CDR2 is FQGNSA. CDR3 region: CASSLAVARTDTQYF. CDR3 nucleotides: TGTGCCAGCAGCTTAGCGGTAGCAAGAACAGATACGCAGTATTTT.

The chain couples TRBV19 to TRBJ2-1, with TRBD2 identical over 9 bases. V was clipped by 5 bases and J by 12 bases; unmatched bases: 23. Germline values: CDR1 LNHDA, CDR2 SQIVND (reference sequence). This CDR3 spans 18 amino acids. In nucleotides, the CDR3 is TGTGCCAGTAGTCCACGAATCCTACTAGCGGGTCTGCGGGGAGGGCAGTTCTTC. Protein product: CASSPRILLAGLRGGQFF.

The chain combines TRBV18 with TRBJ2-7; 8 positions match TRBD1. Germline assignment: CDR1 KGHSH and CDR2 LQKENI. Trimming at V came to 6 bases and at J to 5 bases, leaving 15 bases not matched to a gene. The CDR3 length is 16 residues. For the CDR3, the DNA is TGTGCCAGCTCTCCTGGGACCGGGACAGGCCGACACGAGCAGTACTTC. Residues: CASSPGTGTGRHEQYF.

This clone has only a few counts. The chain combines TRBV28 with TRBJ2-4; TRBD2 matches 7 bases. The ends lost 5 bases at V and 8 bases at J; junction bases unmatched: 9. Looked up from germline, CDR1 is MDHEN and CDR2 is SYDVKM. The CDR3 is made up of 14 amino acids. CDR3 region: CASSPSGEADIQYF. In DNA form, the CDR3 reads TGTGCCAGCAGTCCGAGCGGGGAAGCTGACATTCAGTACTTC.

The V call is TRBV6-5, the J call TRBJ2-7, with unresolved D. Looked up from germline, CDR1 is MNHEY and CDR2 is SVGAGI. V gave up 5 bases and J gave up 1 base, with 12 bases separating them. There are 14 residues in the CDR3. This chain's CDR3 is CASSLVPESYEQYF. CDR3 nucleotides: TGTGCCAGCAGTCTAGTCCCCGAATCCTACGAGCAGTACTTC.

The V call is TRBV5-4, the J call TRBJ1-1; 7 bases line up with TRBD1. The V gene end was trimmed by 4 bases and the J gene end by 1 base; junction bases not matched to a gene: 7. Per the germline V gene, CDR1 is SGHNT and CDR2 is YYREEE (reference sequence). CDR3 size: 15 residues. CDR3 sequence reads: CASSPGGQENTEAFF. CDR3 in DNA: TGTGCCAGCAGCCCGGGCGGACAGGAGAACACTGAAGCTTTCTTT.

The chain employs TRBV29-1 and TRBJ2-7, with a possible D match to TRBD2 (6 bases). The CDR3 sequence is 13 residues long. Germline V gene sequence: CDR1 SQVTM, CDR2 ANQGSEA. V lost 1 base and J lost 3, with 10 bases in between. The CDR3 DNA reads as TGCAGCGTTGAAGCTAGCGCCGGCTACGAGCAGTACTTC. Translating gives CSVEASAGYEQYF.

This chain uses TRBV2 with TRBJ1-1; possibly TRBD1 for D (6 bases). The ends were cut back, 0 bases at V and 0 bases at J, with 11 bases in the middle. The CDR3 sequence is 16 residues long. Germline values: CDR1 SNHLY, CDR2 FYNNEI. In nucleotides, the CDR3 is TGTGCCAGCAGTGAAGCGCTTCAGGGGATGAACACTGAAGCTTTCTTT. Translation gives CASSEALQGMNTEAFF.

This clone was seen more than once but under ten times. This chain links TRBV4-1 with TRBJ1-1; perhaps TRBD1 as D (6 bases). In germline, CDR1 is MGHRA, CDR2 YSYEKL. V was shortened by 1 base and J by 6 bases, with 12 bases between the two germline ends. The CDR3 runs 14 residues. CDR3 loop: CASSQVEGGPEAFF. CDR3 nucleotide sequence: TGCGCCAGCAGCCAAGTGGAGGGGGGGCCTGAAGCTTTCTTT.

V gene TRBV5-6 combines with J gene TRBJ1-3; D may be TRBD1 (5 bases). The CDR3 sequence is 15 residues long. Germline CDR1 SGHDT, CDR2 YYEEEE. The germline V and J ends were trimmed by 3 bases and 0 bases, with 10 bases remaining between them. CDR3 sequence: CASSWTGLSGNTIYF. The CDR3 DNA sequence: TGTGCCAGCAGCTGGACGGGACTCTCTGGAAACACCATATATTTT. Variable domain in full (rest from reference TRBV5-6 and TRBJ1-3): DAGVTQSPTHLIKTRGQQVTLRCSPKSGHDTVSWYQQALGQGPQFIFQYYEEEERQRGNFPDRFSGHQFPNYSSELNVNALLLGDSALYLCASSWTGLSGNTIYFGEGSWLTVV.

The rearrangement uses TRBV27 and TRBJ2-3; 8 bases line up with TRBD1. V gave up 3 bases and J gave up 4 bases; unmatched junction bases: 6. CDR1 and CDR2 from the germline V gene are MNHEY and SMNVEV (reference sequence). CDR3 length: 15 amino acids. In DNA, the CDR3 is TGTGCCAGCAGTTTTAACAGGGGGGTCGCAGATACGCAGTATTTT. It codes for CASSFNRGVADTQYF.

J is TRBJ2-1 and V is TRBV19; maybe TRBD1 (5 bases). The CDR3 is 15 residues long. V gave up 5 bases and J gave up 1 base, with 12 bases separating them. CDR1 LNHDA and CDR2 SQIVND come from the germline V gene (reference sequence). Here the CDR3 DNA reads TGTGCCAGTAGTCAGGGATTAGGGTCCTACAATGAGCAGTTCTTC. It specifies CASSQGLGSYNEQFF.

There are a few counts of this clone. The gene calls are TRBV30 and TRBJ2-7; D unclear. Per the germline V gene, CDR1 is GTSNPN and CDR2 is SVGIG (reference sequence). V lost 2 bases and J lost 0, with 2 bases in between. The CDR3 spans 11 residues. CDR3 sequence: CAWSHSYEQYF. The CDR3 coding sequence is TGTGCCTGGAGTCACTCCTACGAGCAGTACTTC.

J is TRBJ2-7 and V is TRBV27, with TRBD2 matching over 8 bases. The CDR3 length is 15 residues. Germline V gene lookup returns CDR1 MNHEY and CDR2 SMNVEV (reference sequence). Trimming took 5 bases from V and 2 from J; bases not matched to a gene: 8. The CDR3 DNA reads TGTGCCAGCAGTCGCTATAGCGGGGATACCTACGAGCAGTACTTC. Amino acids: CASSRYSGDTYEQYF.

J is TRBJ2-7 and V is TRBV9; 12 nucleotides agree with TRBD1. The CDR3 is made up of 17 amino acids. J lost 6 bases, V lost 3 bases, and 13 bases had no gene match. CDR1 SGDLS and CDR2 YYNGEE come from the germline V gene. The CDR3: CASSARDRGPGMAEQYF. CDR3 DNA sequence: TGTGCCAGCAGCGCTCGGGACAGGGGGCCTGGAATGGCCGAGCAGTACTTC.

The chain uses TRBV28 and TRBJ1-2; D remains ambiguous. The V gene lost 5 bases and the J gene lost 8 bases, with 24 bases spanning the gap. The CDR3 totals 16 residues. Germline CDR1 is MDHEN and CDR2 is SYDVKM. CDR3 sequence reads: CASSPPTSFTSSGYTF. In DNA, the CDR3 is TGTGCCAGCAGTCCTCCGACTAGCTTCACCTCTTCCGGCTACACCTTC.

The rearrangement joins TRBV30 to TRBJ2-5; 7 bases agree with TRBD2. V shed 5 bases and J 7 bases; nucleotides not matched to a gene: 16. The CDR3 covers 15 residues. Germline CDR1 is GTSNPN and CDR2 is SVGIG (reference sequence). The CDR3: CAWVIGAGSFRTQYF. CDR3 coding DNA: TGTGCCTGGGTAATCGGAGCGGGGTCCTTTAGGACCCAGTACTTC.

The genes are TRBV7-9 and TRBJ1-5; no clear D. In germline, CDR1 is SEHNR, CDR2 FQNEAQ (reference sequence). Trimming shortened V by 3 bases and J by 4 bases, and 7 bases separated the two germline ends. This CDR3 spans 13 amino acids. CDR3 residues: CASSFGPNQPQHF. The CDR3 DNA reads TGTGCCAGCAGCTTTGGGCCTAATCAGCCCCAGCATTTT.

The rearrangement joins TRBV10-3 to TRBJ2-3, with 7 bases fitting TRBD1. Germline V lookup: CDR1 ENHRY, CDR2 SYGVKD. This CDR3 is built from 17 residues. V shed 0 bases and J 0 bases; nucleotides not matched to a gene: 6. As DNA, the CDR3 is TGTGCCATCAGTGAGTCGACTCCAGGGGGAAGCACAGATACGCAGTATTTT. Translation gives CAISESTPGGSTDTQYF.

The chain uses TRBV5-1 and TRBJ1-1; tentative D call: TRBD1 (6 bases). Trimming shortened V by 0 bases and J by 4 bases, and 16 bases separated the two germline ends. This CDR3 is built from 16 residues. Germline CDR1 SGHRS, CDR2 YFSETQ. The CDR3 region is CASSLEGTRDGTEAFF. CDR3 bases: TGCGCCAGCAGCTTGGAAGGGACAAGGGATGGCACTGAAGCTTTCTTT.

This chain links TRBV4-3 with TRBJ1-6, with 7 positions matching TRBD1. The germline V gene has CDR1 LGHNA and CDR2 YSLEER. The CDR3 spans 14 residues. The V and J ends lost 0 bases and 9 bases, in that order; junction bases with no gene match: 2. In DNA, the CDR3 is TGCGCCAGCAGCCAAGAAGGGACAGCTTCACCCCTCCACTTT. As protein: CASSQEGTASPLHF.

J is TRBJ1-6 and V is TRBV3-1 (or the pseudogene TRBV3-2); 7 positions match TRBD1. CDR1 LGHDT and CDR2 YNNKEL come from the germline V gene (reference sequence). This CDR3 region has 15 residues. V lost 2 bases to trimming and J lost 4 bases; unmatched junction nucleotides: 2. CDR3 coding DNA: TGTGCCAGCAGCCAAACGGGACAGTATAATTCACCCCTCCACTTT. Residues: CASSQTGQYNSPLHF.

The V and J genes are TRBV10-3 and TRBJ1-1; D gene ambiguous. The length of the CDR3 is 12 residues. CDR1 is ENHRY, CDR2 SYGVKD, per germline. V shed 10 bases and J shed 1 base, with 10 bases lying between them. CDR3 DNA sequence: TGTGCCACCGCGGTAAAGAACACTGAAGCTTTCTTT. It specifies CATAVKNTEAFF.